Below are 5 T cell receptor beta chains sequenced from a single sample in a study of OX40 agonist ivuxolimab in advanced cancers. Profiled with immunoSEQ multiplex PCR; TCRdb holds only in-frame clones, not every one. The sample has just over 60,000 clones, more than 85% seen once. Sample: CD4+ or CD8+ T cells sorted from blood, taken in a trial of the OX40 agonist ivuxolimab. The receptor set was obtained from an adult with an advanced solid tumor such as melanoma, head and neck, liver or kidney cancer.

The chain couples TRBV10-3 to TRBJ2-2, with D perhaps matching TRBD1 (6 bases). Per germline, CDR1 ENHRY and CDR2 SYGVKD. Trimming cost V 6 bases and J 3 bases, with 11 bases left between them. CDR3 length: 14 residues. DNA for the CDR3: TGTGCCATCAGAACAGGGTACGACACCGGGGAGCTGTTTTTT. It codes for CAIRTGYDTGELFF.

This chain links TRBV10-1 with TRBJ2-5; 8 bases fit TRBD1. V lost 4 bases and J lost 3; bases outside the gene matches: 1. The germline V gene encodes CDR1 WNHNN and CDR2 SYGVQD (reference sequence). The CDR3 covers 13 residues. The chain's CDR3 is CASSAGGEETQYF. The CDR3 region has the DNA TGCGCCAGCAGTGCAGGGGGCGAAGAGACCCAGTACTTC.

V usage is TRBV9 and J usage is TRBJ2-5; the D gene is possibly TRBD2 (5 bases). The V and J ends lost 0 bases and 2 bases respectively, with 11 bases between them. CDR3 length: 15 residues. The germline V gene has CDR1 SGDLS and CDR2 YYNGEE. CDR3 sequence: CASSVAWTVQETQYF. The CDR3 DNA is TGTGCCAGCAGCGTAGCTTGGACTGTTCAAGAGACCCAGTACTTC.

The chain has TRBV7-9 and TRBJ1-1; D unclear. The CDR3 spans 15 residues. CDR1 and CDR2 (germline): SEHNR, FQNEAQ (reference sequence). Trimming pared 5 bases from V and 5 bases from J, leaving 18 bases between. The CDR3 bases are TGTGCCAGCAGCCCCCACGAGGCTAGAGCGACTGAAGCTTTCTTT. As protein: CASSPHEARATEAFF.

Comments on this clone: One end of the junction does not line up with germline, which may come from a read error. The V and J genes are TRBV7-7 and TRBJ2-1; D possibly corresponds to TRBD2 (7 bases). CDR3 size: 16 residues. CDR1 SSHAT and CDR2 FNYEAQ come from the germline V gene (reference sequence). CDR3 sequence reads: CASSPTLGGANNEQFF. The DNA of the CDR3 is TGTGCTAGCAGCCCGACGTTAGGGGGGGCTAACAATGAGCAGTTCTTC.